Sequencing of this T cell receptor beta chain was carried out in a study of cytomegalovirus exposure and HLA in healthy donors. Whole-study findings and limits: Researchers reported in a later analysis that common viral pathogens appeared linked to several top clusters. Presence/absence analyses assumed roughly uniform sequencing depth across donors, which may not hold. When analyzed later, a missense DCLRE1C variant was found to be linked to TCR beta V- and J-gene trimming. Investigators reported 150 to 200 TCR beta chains as tied to cytomegalovirus.

Germline CDR1 is SGHTA and CDR2 is FQGNSA. V lost 9 bases, J lost 2 bases, and 20 bases lay in between. The CDR3 is made up of 15 amino acids. PCR involved 60 Vbeta and 13 Jbeta primers. The repertoire was sequenced with immunoSEQ multiplex PCR; TCRdb's copy has only in-frame clones and lacks some. This sample's table has more than 100,000 clones. About this clone: No antigen is known for it.

The rearrangement links TRBV7-2 to TRBJ2-7; weak D call: TRBD2 (6 bases). The sequence came from a man between 35 and 55 years old in good health and CMV-seronegative. Sequencing was performed on PBMCs. This CDR3 is CASDLGTLGAYEQYF. In nucleotides, the CDR3 is TGTGCCAGTGACCTTGGGACTTTGGGGGCCTACGAGCAGTACTTC.